These 11 T cell receptor beta chains came from one sample sequenced in a study of T cell responses to AZD1222 COVID-19 vaccine. The repertoire was sequenced with immunoSEQ multiplex PCR; TCRdb's copy has only in-frame clones and lacks some. This table holds fewer than 150,000 clones, approximately 85% found once. Sequencing was performed on peripheral blood, taken on day 0 of AZD1222 vaccination. Every receptor here comes from an adult in good health.

J is TRBJ2-3 and V is TRBV28; perhaps TRBD1 as D (6 bases). V lost 3 bases and J 2 bases, leaving 12 bases between the germline ends. Germline CDR1 is MDHEN and CDR2 is SYDVKM. The CDR3 contains 15 residues. The CDR3 region has the DNA TGTGCCAGCAGTTTCGACAGGACGTACACAGATACGCAGTATTTT. Its protein product is CASSFDRTYTDTQYF.

The count of this clone is one. J is TRBJ1-2 and V is TRBV7-3; no clear D gene. Germline loops: CDR1 SGHTA, CDR2 FQGTGA. The ends were cut back, 5 bases at V and 7 bases at J, with 14 bases in the middle. The CDR3 runs 13 residues. The CDR3 DNA follows: TGTGCCAGCAGCCCAGGAGGGAGGGCTGGCTACACCTTC. It encodes CASSPGGRAGYTF.

The rearrangement joins TRBV7-3 to TRBJ1-1, with D hard to call. V gave up 2 bases and J gave up 1 base, with 5 bases separating them. Germline-derived CDR1 and CDR2 are SGHTA and FQGTGA. There are 13 residues in the CDR3. DNA for the CDR3: TGTGCCAGCAGCTTACACCCGAACACTGAAGCTTTCTTT. Protein: CASSLHPNTEAFF.

J is TRBJ1-1 and V is TRBV6-2 or TRBV6-3, with D tentatively TRBD1 (6 bases). Germline lookup yields CDR1 MNHEY and CDR2 SVGEGT. The V gene lost 6 bases and the J gene lost 10 bases, with 27 bases spanning the gap. The CDR3 sequence is 16 residues long. This CDR3 reads CASSRMTTGPGAGAFF. CDR3 nucleotide sequence: TGTGCCAGCAGCCGGATGACAACAGGCCCGGGGGCAGGAGCTTTCTTT.

V usage is TRBV7-9 and J usage is TRBJ2-7, with TRBD1 as a possible D gene (5 bases). This CDR3 region has 11 residues. V lost 5 bases and J 5 bases, leaving 7 bases between the germline ends. The germline gives CDR1 SEHNR, CDR2 FQNEAQ (reference sequence). As DNA, the CDR3 is TGTGCCAGCAGCAGGGGTAACGAGCAGTACTTC. Translation gives CASSRGNEQYF.

The J gene is TRBJ2-7, the V gene TRBV7-9; D gene ambiguous. Per the germline V gene, CDR1 is SEHNR and CDR2 is FQNEAQ (reference sequence). Trimming left V 2 bases short and J 3 bases short, with 11 bases between. The CDR3 totals 14 residues. CDR3 in DNA: TGTGCCAGCAGCTTACCACCGGGTAACTACGAGCAGTACTTC. Amino acids: CASSLPPGNYEQYF.

This clone is judged medium-sized. Other DNA sequences from this sample encode an identical CDR3 as well. CDR3 in DNA: TGTGCCAGCAGGACAGGGGCCGTCGATACGCAGTATTTT. As protein: CASRTGAVDTQYF. This rearrangement joins TRBV27 to TRBJ2-3, with TRBD1 identical over 8 bases. J was trimmed by 6 bases and V by 6 bases; bases with no gene match: 5. The CDR3 length is 13 residues. CDR1 and CDR2 (germline): MNHEY, SMNVEV (reference sequence).

The J gene is TRBJ1-1, the V gene TRBV19; D remains ambiguous. CDR3 length equals 11 residues. Germline loops: CDR1 LNHDA, CDR2 SQIVND (reference sequence). V lost 3 bases and J lost 11, with 10 bases in between. CDR3 sequence: CASSIERVAFF. The CDR3 DNA reads as TGTGCCAGTAGTATTGAACGCGTGGCTTTCTTT.

The chain combines TRBV9 with TRBJ1-6; D might be TRBD1 (5 bases). Deletions cut 0 bases from V and 7 bases from J, with 8 bases between. The length of the CDR3 is 14 residues. The germline V gene has CDR1 SGDLS and CDR2 YYNGEE. In nucleotides, the CDR3 is TGTGCCAGCAGCGTAGGGGCAGGGAATTCACCCCTCCACTTT. It yields the protein CASSVGAGNSPLHF.

The J gene is TRBJ1-6, the V gene TRBV19; D is ambiguous. Trimming removed 2 bases from V and 4 bases from J, with 9 bases in between. The germline V gene has CDR1 LNHDA and CDR2 SQIVND (reference sequence). This CDR3 contains 15 residues. CDR3 DNA: TGTGCCAGTAGTATACCGGCAGATTATAATTCACCCCTCCACTTT. Its protein product is CASSIPADYNSPLHF.

The chain combines TRBV28 with TRBJ1-4; D uncertain. This CDR3 contains 15 residues. Germline V gene sequence: CDR1 MDHEN, CDR2 SYDVKM. Trimming removed 7 bases from V and 5 bases from J, with 17 bases in between. CDR3 DNA sequence: TGTGCCAGCATCCCTTTTGGGCACAAAAATGAAAAACTGTTTTTT. Translated, it gives CASIPFGHKNEKLFF.